Listed below are T cell receptor beta chains from one sample, sequenced in a study of cytomegalovirus exposure and HLA in healthy donors. The method was immunoSEQ multiplex PCR; TCRdb's version includes in-frame clones alone and lacks a portion of them. The sample shows around 220,000 clones, 60% to 80% of them seen only once. Sequenced input: PBMCs. The source of these receptors is a woman aged 25 to 45 in good health and CMV-seronegative. CDR3s include the opening cysteine and the closing phenylalanine or tryptophan. D genes are given only for firm matches. Part of the rows lack a size; the others show once, few, many or a class for expanded clones.

>TRBJ2-1|NA|NA|TRBV7-3
TGTGCCAGCAGCGCGACCGGGGATGAGCAGTTCTTC
CASSATGDEQFF
>TRBJ2-5|once|TRBD2|TRBV2
TGTGCCAGCAACCTGGGAGGGGCGGGGTCAGAGACCCAGTACTTC
CASNLGGAGSETQYF
>TRBJ1-2|NA|NA|TRBV6-1
TGTGCCAGCAGTGCACAGGGCTATGGCTACACCTTC
CASSAQGYGYTF
>TRBJ2-7|NA|NA|TRBV9
TGTGCCAGCGGCGAATCGACAGGGAGGGAGCAGTACTTC
CASGESTGREQYF
>TRBJ1-1|NA|TRBD1|TRBV30
TGTGCCTGGAGGAACAGGGGCGGAACTGAAGCTTTCTTT
CAWRNRGGTEAFF
>TRBJ1-1|NA|NA|TRBV2
TGTGCCAGCAGCCACTTTGGGGGGGTGAACACTGAAGCTTTCTTT
CASSHFGGVNTEAFF
>TRBJ2-1|NA|NA|TRBV6-5
TGTGCCAGCAGTTACTCGAGTTTTTCCAATGAGCAGTTCTTC
CASSYSSFSNEQFF
>TRBJ2-1|NA|TRBD2|TRBV7-9
TGTTCCAGCATGCGGGGGGACAATGAGCAGTTCTTC
CSSMRGDNEQFF
>TRBJ2-3|NA|TRBD2|TRBV19
TGTGCCAGTTCGTTGGCGGGGGGCGGGTTTACAGATACGCAGTATTTT
CASSLAGGGFTDTQYF
>TRBJ2-4|once|NA|TRBV6-5
TGTGCCAGCAGTTTTTCCCCGGTCGCAGGGAAACACATTCAGTACTTC
CASSFSPVAGKHIQYF
>TRBJ2-3|once|NA|TRBV27
TGTGCCAGCAGTTTAGCGGGCAGCCTTTTGGATACGCAGTATTTT
CASSLAGSLLDTQYF
>TRBJ2-5|NA|NA|TRBV2
TGTGCCAGCATTTTACTATGGGGACTCCAAGAGACCCAGTACTTC
CASILLWGLQETQYF
>TRBJ2-1|NA|TRBD2|TRBV2
TGTGCCAGCACTAGCGGGAGTGAGAATGAGCAGTTCTTC
CASTSGSENEQFF
>TRBJ1-2|NA|NA|TRBV9
TGTGCCAGCAGCCCCCGCCCCCCAGGGAACGGCTACACCTTC
CASSPRPPGNGYTF
>TRBJ1-2|NA|NA|TRBV6-5
TGTGCCAGCAGTTACGAGCAAGCCGCTTATGGCTACACCTTC
CASSYEQAAYGYTF
>TRBJ1-2|NA|NA|TRBV5-5
TGTGCCAGCAGCTTGGCCCGGGGAGAACAAGGCTACACCTTC
CASSLARGEQGYTF
>TRBJ2-5|NA|NA|TRBV19
TGTGCCAGCACTCGACAGGGAGGTTTCGTCGAGACCCAGTACTTC
CASTRQGGFVETQYF
>TRBJ2-7|NA|NA|TRBV5-1
TGCGCCAGCAGCTTGGAGGGTAGCGGAACCTACGAGCAGTACTTC
CASSLEGSGTYEQYF
>TRBJ2-7|NA|TRBD2|TRBV7-6
TGTGCCAGCAGCTTACGACTAGCTGAGACCTACGAGCAGTACTTC
CASSLRLAETYEQYF
>TRBJ2-5|NA|NA|TRBV5-1
TGCGCCAGCAGCTTGGGGGGGGACCCTGAGGAGACCCAGTACTTC
CASSLGGDPEETQYF